What follows are 18 T cell receptor beta chains derived from one specimen sequenced in a study of blood T cell repertoires in COVID-19. The assay was immunoSEQ multiplex PCR, and TCRdb's table has in-frame clones only and misses some. The sample has tens of thousands of clones; roughly 84% are singletons. Sequenced sample: peripheral blood. These receptors came from a man between 60 and 75 years old with COVID-19, enrolled during active disease.

The chain couples TRBV21-1 to TRBJ2-1; the tabulated D call, TRBD2, remains unverified against the DNA. TRBV21-1 is described as a pseudogene. CDR3 length: 11 residues. The CDR3 here is CASSKGLEQFF. The CDR3 bases are TGTGCCAGCAGCAAAGGACTTGAGCAGTTCTTC.

This sequence joins TRBV11-2 and TRBJ2-3; 7 nucleotides line up with TRBD2. Germline assignment: CDR1 SGHAT and CDR2 FQNNGV. V lost 1 base and J lost 6; bases outside the gene matches: 7. The CDR3 has 15 residues. Here the CDR3 DNA reads TGTGCCAGCAGCTTAGGTCTCCCGGGGGGTGATACGCAGTATTTT. This translates into CASSLGLPGGDTQYF.

V and J are TRBV10-3 and TRBJ1-4; tentative D call: TRBD1 (5 bases). V lost 0 bases and J 3 bases, leaving 8 bases between the germline ends. The CDR3 consists of 15 residues. Germline CDR1 reads ENHRY; CDR2 reads SYGVKD. This chain's CDR3 is CAISESPGPNEKLFF. CDR3 nucleotide sequence: TGTGCCATCAGTGAGTCACCAGGGCCTAATGAAAAACTGTTTTTT.

The chain employs TRBV30 and TRBJ1-5; TRBD1 matches at 7 bases. Germline values: CDR1 GTSNPN, CDR2 SVGIG (reference sequence). J gave up 1 base and V 0 bases, and 6 bases lay outside the gene matches. This CDR3 region has 16 residues. The CDR3 loop reads CAWSVPGGTSNQPQHF. In DNA, the CDR3 is TGTGCCTGGAGTGTCCCAGGGGGAACCAGCAATCAGCCCCAGCATTTT.

The genes are TRBV5-1 and TRBJ2-2, with 11 bases that match TRBD1. Trimming at V came to 4 bases and at J to 0 bases, leaving 5 bases not matched to a gene. The CDR3 contains 17 residues. Germline V gene lookup returns CDR1 SGHRS and CDR2 YFSETQ. CDR3: CASSTGTGGSNTGELFF. The CDR3 bases are TGCGCCAGCAGCACCGGGACAGGGGGATCGAACACCGGGGAGCTGTTTTTT.

The chain uses TRBV10-3 and TRBJ1-6; D gene ambiguous. V was pared by 5 bases and J by 8 bases, with 10 bases between. Germline lookup yields CDR1 ENHRY and CDR2 SYGVKD. The CDR3 sequence is 13 residues long. The DNA of the CDR3 is TGTGCCATCAGTAATACGCCGGATTCACCCCTCCACTTT. As protein: CAISNTPDSPLHF.

The J gene is TRBJ1-1, the V gene TRBV27; D unclear. In germline, CDR1 is MNHEY, CDR2 SMNVEV (reference sequence). Trimming shortened V by 3 bases and J by 1 base, and 12 bases separated the two germline ends. This CDR3 region has 15 residues. The DNA of the CDR3 is TGTGCCAGCAGTTTGACCATGACACCGAACACTGAAGCTTTCTTT. Amino acid sequence: CASSLTMTPNTEAFF.

This clone has a handful of counts. The chain employs TRBV5-1 and TRBJ2-3; TRBD2 matches 7 bases. CDR1 is SGHRS, CDR2 YFSETQ, per germline. V shed 0 bases, J shed 1 base, and the junction held 5 bases outside the gene matches. CDR3 size: 16 residues. The CDR3 reads CASSLAVAGGTDTQYF. The DNA of the CDR3 is TGCGCCAGCAGCTTGGCCGTTGCGGGAGGCACAGATACGCAGTATTTT.

This clone was detected once. The J gene is TRBJ1-4, the V gene TRBV6-5; a possible D gene is TRBD1 (5 bases). V was trimmed by 2 bases and J by 11 bases, leaving 12 bases between them. The germline V gene encodes CDR1 MNHEY and CDR2 SVGAGI. The CDR3 loop spans 13 amino acids. This CDR3 is CASSYQSQEKLFF. The CDR3 DNA is TGTGCCAGCAGTTACCAATCACAGGAGAAACTGTTTTTT.

The J gene is TRBJ1-5, the V gene TRBV7-2; D remains ambiguous. CDR3 length: 15 amino acids. The V end lost 2 bases, the J end lost 2 bases, and 10 bases lay between the germline ends. CDR1 is SGHTA, CDR2 FQGNSA, per germline. Written as DNA, the CDR3 is TGTGCCAGCAGCTTACGGGTGATGGGCAATCAGCCCCAGCATTTT. It encodes CASSLRVMGNQPQHF.

V usage is TRBV6-5 and J usage is TRBJ1-1; 9 nucleotides align to TRBD1. V was pared by 6 bases and J by 2 bases, with 4 bases of the junction left unmatched. Germline lookup yields CDR1 MNHEY and CDR2 SVGAGI. The length of the CDR3 is 14 residues. For the CDR3, the DNA is TGTGCCAGCAGAGGACAGGGGTTCAACACTGAAGCTTTCTTT. This codes for CASRGQGFNTEAFF.

This chain connects TRBV7-3 to TRBJ2-3, with D perhaps TRBD1 (5 bases). Germline values: CDR1 SGHTA, CDR2 FQGTGA. V was pared by 5 bases and J by 3 bases, with 15 bases between. The CDR3 spans 15 residues. The CDR3: CASSPGPRGTDTQYF. The CDR3 DNA follows: TGTGCCAGCAGCCCAGGGCCAAGGGGAACAGATACGCAGTATTTT. Full variable domain (outside the CDR3, taken from reference TRBV7-3 and TRBJ2-3): GAGVSQTPSNKVTEKGKYVELRCDPISGHTALYWYRQSLGQGPEFLIYFQGTGAADDSGLPNDRFFAVRPEGSVSTLKIQRTERGDSAVYLCASSPGPRGTDTQYFGPGTRLTVL.

CDR3 DNA sequence: TGTGCCAGCAGCTTAGGCTGGGGGGAGACCTACAATGAGCAGTTCTTC. Residues: CASSLGWGETYNEQFF. This sequence joins TRBV11-3 and TRBJ2-1, with D possibly matching TRBD2 (6 bases). Trimming removed 1 base from V and 2 bases from J, with 12 bases in between. CDR3 length: 16 amino acids. Germline V lookup: CDR1 SGHNT, CDR2 YENEEA. Based on the CDR3 plus reference TRBV11-3 and TRBJ2-1, the full variable domain is EAGVVQSPRYKIIEKKQPVAFWCNPISGHNTLYWYLQNLGQGPELLIRYENEEAVDDSQLPKDRFSAERLKGVDSTLKIQPAELGDSAVYLCASSLGWGETYNEQFFGPGTRLTVL.

This chain links TRBV5-6 with TRBJ1-2, with 9 positions matching TRBD1. This CDR3 contains 19 residues. CDR1 is SGHDT and CDR2 is YYEEEE in the germline V gene. Trimming at V came to 4 bases and at J to 4 bases, leaving 20 bases not matched to a gene. The CDR3 protein is CASSLYGQGSDSRGYGYTF. CDR3 DNA: TGTGCCAGCAGCCTATATGGACAGGGGAGCGACTCCAGGGGCTATGGCTACACCTTC.

The V and J genes are TRBV30 and TRBJ1-2, with D tentatively TRBD1 (5 bases). The V end was cut by 1 base, the J end by 5 bases, with 17 bases between. Germline CDR1 reads GTSNPN; CDR2 reads SVGIG (reference sequence). This CDR3 is 15 amino acids long. In nucleotides, the CDR3 is TGTGCCTGGAGTGGCGGGGCAAACCTAAATTATGGCTACACCTTC. Translating gives CAWSGGANLNYGYTF.

The chain recombines TRBV3-1 (or the pseudogene TRBV3-2) with TRBJ1-3; 7 nucleotides match TRBD1. Germline assignment: CDR1 LGHDT and CDR2 YNNKEL (reference sequence). After removal of 4 bases from V and 3 bases from J, the junction contained 3 bases not matched to a gene. The CDR3 contains 14 residues. CDR3 protein: CASSLGTDGNTIYF. CDR3 coding DNA: TGTGCCAGCAGCCTCGGGACAGATGGAAACACCATATATTTT.

V gene TRBV9 combines with J gene TRBJ2-5, with a weak D call TRBD1 (6 bases). Germline assignment: CDR1 SGDLS and CDR2 YYNGEE. The CDR3 runs to 16 residues. Between the trimmed V and J ends, which lost 0 bases and 2 bases, there was a span of 14 bases. CDR3 amino acids: CASSVGPGVGQETQYF. Here the CDR3 DNA reads TGTGCCAGCAGCGTAGGTCCAGGGGTTGGTCAAGAGACCCAGTACTTC. Filled out from reference TRBV9 and TRBJ2-5, the complete variable domain reads DSGVTQTPKHLITATGQRVTLRCSPRSGDLSVYWYQQSLDQGLQFLIQYYNGEERAKGNILERFSAQQFPDLHSELNLSSLELGDSALYFCASSVGPGVGQETQYFGPGTRLLVL.

This chain uses TRBV11-2 with TRBJ2-1; TRBD1 might be the D (6 bases). Trimming cost V 5 bases and J 5 bases, with 16 bases left between them. The CDR3 length is 15 residues. CDR1 is SGHAT and CDR2 is FQNNGV in the germline V gene. The CDR3 DNA reads as TGTGCCAGCAGCACCCGACAGGCCATGGACAATGAGCAGTTCTTC. Amino acid sequence: CASSTRQAMDNEQFF.